These T cell receptor beta chains were read from a single sample in a study of regulatory T cells in long-lasting Graves disease. TCRdb independently ran MiXCR on the multiplex PCR reads; one entry per CDR3 protein. The sample consists of a few hundred thousand distinct CDR3 sequences, around a fifth of them appearing once. Sequences were derived from peripheral blood mononuclear cells (PBMCs), sampled when the disease was refractory, from a patient treated with antithyroid drugs. These receptors originate from a female donor with Graves disease. Each CDR3 is given with its conserved first and last residue. The D gene is left open where the match is weak. Part of the rows lack a size; the others show once, few, many or a class for expanded clones.

j_call clone_size d_call v_call cdr3_nt cdr3_aa
TRBJ1-2 few TRBD1 TRBV20-1 TGCAGTGCTAGGGGGGGACAGGCATGGAGTGGCTACACCTTC CSARGGQAWSGYTF
TRBJ2-5 few TRBD2 TRBV20-1 TGCAGTGCTAGAACTCCTCGGGGGGGACAAGAGACCCAGTACTTC CSARTPRGGQETQYF
TRBJ2-1 . . TRBV11-2 TGTGCCAGCAGCGCAGAGGGAGGGGGGCTCGATGAGCAGTTCTTC CASSAEGGGLDEQFF
TRBJ2-7 few . TRBV20-1 TGCAGTGCCCCTGACGACACCTACGAGCAGTACTTC CSAPDDTYEQYF
TRBJ2-5 many . TRBV12-3/TRBV12-4 TGTGCCAGCAGTTCCCCCCTTAGGTGGGCGACCCAGTACTTC CASSSPLRWATQYF
TRBJ1-2 few TRBD1 TRBV20-1 TGCAGTGCTAGAAACAAGCTCCGGGACAGTCCCAAATCCCCCTATGGCTACACCTTC CSARNKLRDSPKSPYGYTF
TRBJ1-1 many . TRBV30 TGTGCCTGGCAATTCATTACAGAGAACACTGAAGCTTTCTTT CAWQFITENTEAFF
TRBJ2-7 many . TRBV20-1 TGCAGTGCTCCGACCTTCGACTCCAGTTCCTACGAGCAGTACTTC CSAPTFDSSSYEQYF
TRBJ2-7 . . TRBV30 TGTGCCTGGAGTGTACAATCCTTCTACGAGCAGTACTTC CAWSVQSFYEQYF
TRBJ2-7 many . TRBV7-9 TGTGCCAGCAGCTTAGGGCGGGGTCCCGCCTACGAGCAGTACTTC CASSLGRGPAYEQYF
TRBJ2-2 . TRBD1 TRBV12-3/TRBV12-4 TGTGCCAGCAGACCAGGGACAGGAGCCGGGGAGCTGTTTTTT CASRPGTGAGELFF
TRBJ2-7 many . TRBV11-2 TGTGCCAGCGGTGCCTACGAGCAGTACTTC CASGAYEQYF
TRBJ2-7 many TRBD2 TRBV2 TGTGCCAGCAGTGAGGGGACTAGCGGGAGTTACGAGCAGTACTTC CASSEGTSGSYEQYF